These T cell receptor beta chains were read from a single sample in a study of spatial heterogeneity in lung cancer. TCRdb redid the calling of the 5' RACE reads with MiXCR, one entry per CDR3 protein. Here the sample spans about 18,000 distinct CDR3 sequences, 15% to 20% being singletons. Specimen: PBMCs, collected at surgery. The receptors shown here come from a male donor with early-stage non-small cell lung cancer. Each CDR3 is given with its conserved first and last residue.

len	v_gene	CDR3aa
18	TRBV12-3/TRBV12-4	CASSSILASGDSGTEAFF
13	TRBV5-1	CASTTGAYNEQFF
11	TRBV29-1	CSATANTEAFF
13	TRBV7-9	CASSLWGQDGYTF
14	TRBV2	CASWAQGGTGELFF
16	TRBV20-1	CSARLTGIGANSPLHF
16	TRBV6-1	CASSPDRPPYNSPLHF
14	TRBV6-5	CASSWREGRNEQFF
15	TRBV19	CASSTVQGNNEKLFF
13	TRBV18	CASSPGNSYEQYF
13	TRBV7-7	CASAAAANEKLFF